This T cell receptor beta chain was sequenced for a study of response to subunit inactivated influenza vaccine. TCRdb fed the RT-PCR reads into MiXCR, producing one record per CDR3 protein. The data hold approximately 490,000 distinct CDR3 sequences, with approximately 7.3% observed a single time. The table lists this clonotype with a few counts. The source is a man aged 50 to 69 who received an inactivated influenza vaccine. The sequenced sample was PBMCs from blood, obtained less than 30 months after vaccination.

This CDR3 is CASSYEVGASFLYEQYF. DNA of the CDR3: TGTGCCAGCAGTTATGAAGTGGGAGCCTCTTTCCTGTACGAGCAGTACTTC. The chain has TRBV6-2 or TRBV6-3 and TRBJ2-7; the D gene is possibly TRBD2 (5 bases). The ends were cut back, 3 bases at V and 4 bases at J, with 22 bases in the middle. In germline, CDR1 is MNHEY, CDR2 SVGEGT. This CDR3 has 17 amino acids.